This T cell receptor (beta chain) is drawn from a study of OX40 agonist ivuxolimab in advanced cancers. Study-level background: All patients had ivuxolimab intravenously every 2 weeks at 0.01 to 10 mg/kg.

Study-wide findings and caveats: Individuals who were partial responders at 0.1-3.0 mg/kg had clonal expansion that ranked among the lowest.

As to this clone: Its antigen is not identified.

The assay was immunoSEQ multiplex PCR, and TCRdb's table has in-frame clones only and misses some. The table includes approximately 70,000 clones, around 94% detected once. The CDR3 length is 12 residues. V lost 2 bases to trimming and J lost 7 bases, with 6 bases between them. The germline CDR1 and CDR2 sequences are ENHRY and SYGVKD. The specimen comprised CD4+ or CD8+ T cells sorted from blood, sampled in a trial of the OX40 agonist ivuxolimab. The chain employs TRBV10-3 and TRBJ1-5, with D possibly being TRBD1 (5 bases). The receptor comes from an adult with an advanced solid tumor such as melanoma, head and neck, liver or kidney cancer. CDR3 amino acids: CAISERGQPQHF. The CDR3 coding sequence is TGTGCCATCAGTGAGAGGGGCCAGCCCCAGCATTTT.